A single sample is the source of the 26 T cell receptor beta chains below, sequenced in a study of blood T cell repertoires in COVID-19 (dated by TCRdb to 2018 to 2020). The library was generated by the immunoSEQ multiplex PCR assay. This immuneACCESS table, as held by TCRdb, lists in-frame sequences with V and J called but not all clones. Of the missing ones, under half trace to an unresolved V gene in checked studies; the others have no known cause. Here the sample has 85,000 to 130,000 clones; roughly 92% occur a single time. Under 7.5% of the sample comes from the top ten. Sample: peripheral blood. The receptors originated from a man aged 70 or older with acute or convalescent COVID-19.

V gene TRBV19 combines with J gene TRBJ1-5; D is perhaps TRBD1 (6 bases). This CDR3 contains 15 residues. Germline V gene lookup returns CDR1 LNHDA and CDR2 SQIVND (reference sequence). V was trimmed by 3 bases and J by 6 bases, leaving 15 bases between them. The DNA for the CDR3 is TGTGCCAGTAGTATTGTGGGGGCTAATGGTCAGCCCCAGCATTTT. This translates into CASSIVGANGQPQHF.

This clone was seen a few times. The chain joins TRBV5-1 to TRBJ2-3; possible D gene TRBD2, 5 bases. The CDR3 consists of 12 residues. Germline assignment: CDR1 SGHRS and CDR2 YFSETQ. V shed 5 bases and J shed 10 bases, with 14 bases lying between them. Here the CDR3 DNA reads TGCGCCAGCAGTCCCGGGCCCGGGGCGCAGTATTTT. Its protein is CASSPGPGAQYF.

The V gene is TRBV27, the J gene TRBJ1-2; TRBD1 is a possible D gene (5 bases). This CDR3 has 16 residues. CDR1 MNHEY and CDR2 SMNVEV come from the germline V gene (reference sequence). Deletions cut 0 bases from V and 3 bases from J, with 14 bases between. CDR3 protein: CASSLSIPGGDYGYTF. In DNA, the CDR3 is TGTGCCAGCAGTTTATCCATCCCGGGAGGGGACTATGGCTACACCTTC.

The chain couples TRBV19 to TRBJ1-2; 7 positions match TRBD1. The CDR3 runs 14 residues. Losses at the gene ends were 1 base for V and 8 bases for J; bases not matched to a gene: 7. The V gene's germline CDR1 is LNHDA and CDR2 SQIVND (reference sequence). The CDR3 spells CASSIATGVGGYTF. In nucleotides, the CDR3 is TGTGCCAGTAGTATAGCTACAGGGGTGGGAGGCTACACCTTC.

The chain combines TRBV5-4 with TRBJ2-2; 9 bases match TRBD2. Germline assignment: CDR1 SGHNT and CDR2 YYREEE (reference sequence). V lost 2 bases, J lost 4 bases, and 3 bases stayed unmatched. CDR3 length: 15 amino acids. In DNA, the CDR3 is TGTGCCAGCAGCTTAGGCGGGAGGGTCACCGGGGAGCTGTTTTTT. It is translated as CASSLGGRVTGELFF.

The V and J genes are TRBV7-6 and TRBJ1-6; D is perhaps TRBD1 (5 bases). From germline, CDR1 is SGHVS and CDR2 FNYEAQ. CDR3 length: 16 amino acids. V was pared by 0 bases and J by 0 bases, with 6 bases between. The CDR3 is CASSLAGHSYNSPLHF. CDR3 sequence (DNA): TGTGCCAGCAGCTTAGCGGGGCACTCCTATAATTCACCCCTCCACTTT.

This clone was picked up a small number of times. The chain is built from TRBV27 and TRBJ2-7; 7 nucleotides agree with TRBD1. CDR1 is MNHEY, CDR2 SMNVEV, per germline (reference sequence). Germline trimming cut 5 bases from V and 3 bases from J; bases unmatched to any gene: 10. The CDR3 spans 15 residues. CDR3 sequence reads: CASSTSRDRSYEQYF. CDR3 nucleotides: TGTGCCAGCAGTACCTCCCGGGACAGAAGCTACGAGCAGTACTTC.

The V call is TRBV20-1, the J call TRBJ2-7; D remains unclear. Germline loops: CDR1 DFQATT, CDR2 SNEGSKA (reference sequence). The V and J ends lost 4 bases and 3 bases respectively, with 7 bases between them. The CDR3 spans 11 residues. CDR3 sequence reads: CSATRGYEQYF. The CDR3 coding sequence is TGCAGTGCTACGAGAGGCTACGAGCAGTACTTC.

The V and J genes are TRBV7-2 and TRBJ1-2; D unclear. Germline V gene data show CDR1 as SGHTA and CDR2 as FQGNSA. V gave up 3 bases and J gave up 5 bases, with 7 bases separating them. CDR3 length: 12 amino acids. The chain's CDR3 is CASSFSGYGYTF. The CDR3 DNA is TGTGCCAGCAGCTTTTCCGGGTATGGCTACACCTTC.

This chain uses TRBV7-9 with TRBJ1-1, with 7 bases lining up with TRBD1. This CDR3 contains 12 residues. The junction had 7 bases not matched to a gene; V was cut back by 7 bases and J by 8 bases. Germline CDR1 and CDR2: SEHNR and FQNEAQ (reference sequence). The CDR3 DNA sequence: TGTGCCAGCACCTCCTTGGACAGGGAAGCTTTCTTT. Translating gives CASTSLDREAFF.

This clone was recorded once. This chain connects TRBV11-2 to TRBJ2-3; D perhaps matches TRBD2 (5 bases). Germline CDR1 and CDR2: SGHAT and FQNNGV. The CDR3 spans 17 residues. Trimming pared 3 bases from V and 2 bases from J, leaving 18 bases between. CDR3 DNA: TGTGCCAGCAGCTTCCGGACTTTCACACTTCTCACAGATACGCAGTATTTT. Its protein is CASSFRTFTLLTDTQYF.

Here the CDR3 reads CATNDSGVGDYGYTF. The CDR3 nucleotides read TGTGCCACCAATGACTCAGGGGTGGGTGACTATGGCTACACCTTC. The rearrangement joins TRBV24-1 to TRBJ1-2; D perhaps matches TRBD1 (6 bases). This CDR3 is built from 15 residues. Trimming took off 8 bases at V and 3 bases at J, with 18 bases between the two ends. Germline V lookup: CDR1 KGHDR, CDR2 SFDVKD.

The V and J genes are TRBV30 and TRBJ2-3; D uncertain. Trimming removed 1 base at V and 6 bases at J, with 8 bases between. This CDR3 is built from 12 residues. In germline, CDR1 is GTSNPN, CDR2 SVGIG (reference sequence). The CDR3 DNA sequence: TGTGCCTGGAGTGGCCCGACTGATACGCAGTATTTT. Amino acid sequence: CAWSGPTDTQYF.

The chain is built from TRBV4-1 and TRBJ1-4; 7 nucleotides line up with TRBD1. After removal of 1 base from V and 0 bases from J, the junction contained 2 bases not matched to a gene. Germline-derived CDR1 and CDR2 are MGHRA and YSYEKL. The CDR3 length is 16 residues. CDR3 sequence reads: CASSQGQGATNEKLFF. The CDR3, as DNA: TGCGCCAGCAGCCAAGGACAGGGCGCAACTAATGAAAAACTGTTTTTT.

The chain employs TRBV30 and TRBJ1-1, with a tentative D call TRBD1 (6 bases). This CDR3 has 15 residues. Germline V CDR1 and CDR2: GTSNPN, SVGIG (reference sequence). V lost 1 base to trimming and J lost 1 base, with 13 bases between them. CDR3 nucleotide sequence: TGTGCCTGGAGTGGGAAGAAACAGGGGAACACTGAAGCTTTCTTT. Protein product: CAWSGKKQGNTEAFF.

This clone was counted a single time. V gene TRBV6-2 or TRBV6-3 combines with J gene TRBJ2-5, with 10 bases fitting TRBD1. V shed 2 bases, J shed 4 bases, and the junction held 4 bases outside the gene matches. This CDR3 is 15 amino acids long. Germline CDR1 and CDR2: MNHEY and SVGEGT. CDR3: CASSYIRTGGETQYF. CDR3 DNA: TGTGCCAGCAGTTACATCCGGACAGGGGGAGAGACCCAGTACTTC.

This rearrangement joins TRBV25-1 to TRBJ2-7; possible D gene TRBD2, 6 bases. The germline CDR1 and CDR2 sequences are MGHDK and SYGVNS. The V gene lost 1 base and the J gene lost 1 base, with 17 bases spanning the gap. This CDR3 is built from 17 residues. The CDR3 DNA reads TGTGCCAGCAGTGAATTATCCGGGACTCCCCCTTCCTACGAGCAGTACTTC. Its protein product is CASSELSGTPPSYEQYF.

This sequence joins TRBV11-3 and TRBJ2-2, with D perhaps TRBD2 (6 bases). V was trimmed by 4 bases and J by 4 bases, leaving 22 bases between them. The CDR3 extends over 18 amino acids. In germline, CDR1 is SGHNT, CDR2 YENEEA. The CDR3 spells CASSSRGWFRTTTGELFF. The CDR3 bases are TGTGCCAGCAGCTCCCGGGGGTGGTTCCGGACCACCACCGGGGAGCTGTTTTTT. The full variable domain, completed using reference TRBV11-3 and TRBJ2-2, is EAGVVQSPRYKIIEKKQPVAFWCNPISGHNTLYWYLQNLGQGPELLIRYENEEAVDDSQLPKDRFSAERLKGVDSTLKIQPAELGDSAVYLCASSSRGWFRTTTGELFFGEGSRLTVL.

This chain uses TRBV7-3 with TRBJ2-1, with 7 bases fitting TRBD1. After removal of 5 bases from V and 7 bases from J, the junction contained 5 bases not matched to a gene. The length of the CDR3 is 13 residues. The germline V gene encodes CDR1 SGHTA and CDR2 FQGTGA. CDR3 in DNA: TGTGCCAGCAGCCCAGGGGGTCGGAATGAGCAGTTCTTC. Translated, it gives CASSPGGRNEQFF.

The chain couples TRBV10-3 to TRBJ1-2, with D uncertain. Deletions cut 2 bases from V and 9 bases from J, with 10 bases between. CDR3 size: 12 residues. The germline CDR1 and CDR2 sequences are ENHRY and SYGVKD. The CDR3 spells CAISEAVRSYTF. CDR3 in DNA: TGTGCCATCAGTGAGGCAGTGAGGAGCTACACCTTC.

The J gene is TRBJ2-1, the V gene TRBV12-3 or TRBV12-4; no definite D call. Trimming pared 3 bases from V and 8 bases from J, leaving 5 bases between. This CDR3 has 11 amino acids. CDR3 DNA sequence: TGTGCCAGCAGTTTTCTCTATGAGCAGTTCTTC. Translated, it gives CASSFLYEQFF.

This rearrangement joins TRBV7-2 to TRBJ2-1; TRBD2 agrees at 9 bases. The CDR3 covers 15 residues. The V segment lost 4 bases and the J segment 5 bases; nucleotides outside the gene matches: 6. CDR1 and CDR2 (germline): SGHTA, FQGNSA. This chain's CDR3 is CASSSRTSEDNEQFF. The DNA for the CDR3 is TGTGCCAGCAGCTCCCGGACTAGCGAAGACAATGAGCAGTTCTTC.

This chain joins TRBV19 and TRBJ1-2, with D perhaps matching TRBD1 (6 bases). There are 18 residues in the CDR3. Germline-derived CDR1 and CDR2 are LNHDA and SQIVND (reference sequence). Deletions cut 7 bases from V and 0 bases from J, with 24 bases between. CDR3 nucleotide sequence: TGTGCCAGTAAGGTCTGGTGGGGGGGGCCTGCCTCTAACTATGGCTACACCTTC. It yields the protein CASKVWWGGPASNYGYTF.

The CDR3 DNA is TGCGCCAGCAGCCAAGTTGGACTAGCGGCCTCCTACAATGAGCAGTTCTTC. Translating gives CASSQVGLAASYNEQFF. The rearrangement joins TRBV4-1 to TRBJ2-1; 10 nucleotides align to TRBD2. CDR1 and CDR2 (germline): MGHRA, YSYEKL. Trimming removed 1 base from V and 0 bases from J; junction bases left unmatched: 3. This CDR3 comprises 17 residues.

This clone was seen only once. The chain is built from TRBV18 and TRBJ1-4, with 9 bases matching TRBD1. From germline, CDR1 is KGHSH and CDR2 LQKENI. The CDR3 runs 15 residues. With V trimmed by 3 bases and J by 6 bases, 5 bases remained unmatched. The CDR3 nucleotides are TGTGCCAGCTCACCGCCGGGACAGGGTTATGAAAAACTGTTTTTT. As protein: CASSPPGQGYEKLFF.

The V call is TRBV7-9, the J call TRBJ2-5; no clear D. CDR1 and CDR2 from the germline V gene are SEHNR and FQNEAQ (reference sequence). V was shortened by 2 bases and J by 5 bases, with 6 bases between the two germline ends. CDR3 length: 12 residues. As DNA, the CDR3 is TGTGCCAGCAGCTTAAGGCGGGAGACCCAGTACTTC. Translating it yields CASSLRRETQYF.